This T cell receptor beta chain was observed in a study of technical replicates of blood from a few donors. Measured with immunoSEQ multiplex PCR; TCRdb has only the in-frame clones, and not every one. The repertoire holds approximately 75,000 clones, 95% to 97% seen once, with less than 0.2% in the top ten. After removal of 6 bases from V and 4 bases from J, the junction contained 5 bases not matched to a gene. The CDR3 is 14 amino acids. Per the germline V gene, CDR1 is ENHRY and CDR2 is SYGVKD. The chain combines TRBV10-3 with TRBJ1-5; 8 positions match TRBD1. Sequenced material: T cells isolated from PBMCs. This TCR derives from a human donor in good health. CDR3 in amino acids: CAIRADRDNQPQHF. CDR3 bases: TGTGCCATCAGAGCGGACAGGGATAATCAGCCCCAGCATTTT.